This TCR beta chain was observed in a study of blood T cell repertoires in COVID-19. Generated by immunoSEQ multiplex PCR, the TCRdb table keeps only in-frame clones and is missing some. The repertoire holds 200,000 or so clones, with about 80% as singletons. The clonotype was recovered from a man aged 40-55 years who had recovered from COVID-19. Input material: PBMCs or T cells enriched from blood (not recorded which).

As DNA, the CDR3 is TGTGCCAGCAGCCCCAGGGCAGGGCAGAACACTGAAGCTTTCTTT. This encodes CASSPRAGQNTEAFF. The rearrangement uses TRBV5-4 and TRBJ1-1, with TRBD1 as a possible D gene (5 bases). The CDR3 runs to 15 residues. V lost 4 bases, J lost 1 base, and 14 bases lay in between. Germline V lookup: CDR1 SGHNT, CDR2 YYREEE (reference sequence).